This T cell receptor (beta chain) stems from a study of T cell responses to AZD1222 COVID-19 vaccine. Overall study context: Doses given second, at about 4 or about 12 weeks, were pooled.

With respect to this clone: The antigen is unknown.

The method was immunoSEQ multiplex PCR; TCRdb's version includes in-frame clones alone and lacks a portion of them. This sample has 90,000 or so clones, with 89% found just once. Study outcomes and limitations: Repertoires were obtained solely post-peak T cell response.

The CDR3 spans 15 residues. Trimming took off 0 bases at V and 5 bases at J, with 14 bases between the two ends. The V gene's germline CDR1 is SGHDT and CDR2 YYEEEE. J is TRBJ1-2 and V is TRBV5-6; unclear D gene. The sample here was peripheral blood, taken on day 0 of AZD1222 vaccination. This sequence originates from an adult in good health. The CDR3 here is CASSLAVTALYGYTF. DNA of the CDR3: TGTGCCAGCAGCTTGGCCGTCACGGCCCTTTATGGCTACACCTTC.